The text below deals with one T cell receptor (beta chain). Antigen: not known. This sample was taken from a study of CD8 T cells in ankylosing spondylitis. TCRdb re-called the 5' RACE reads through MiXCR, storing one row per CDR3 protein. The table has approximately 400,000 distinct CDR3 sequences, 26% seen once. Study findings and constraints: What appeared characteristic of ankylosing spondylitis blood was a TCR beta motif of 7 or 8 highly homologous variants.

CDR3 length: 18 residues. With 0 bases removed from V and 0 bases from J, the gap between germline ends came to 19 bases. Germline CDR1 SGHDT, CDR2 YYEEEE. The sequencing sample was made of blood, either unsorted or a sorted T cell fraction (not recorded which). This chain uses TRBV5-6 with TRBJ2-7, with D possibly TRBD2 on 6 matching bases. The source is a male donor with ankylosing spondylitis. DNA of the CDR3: TGTGCCAGCAGCTTGGGCGGGACGGAAAGCACTAGCTCCTACGAGCAGTACGTC. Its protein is CASSLGGTESTSSYEQYV.